There are a few counts of the clone carrying this TCR beta chain. This may arise from a read error, as a much more abundant clone is one base away. RNA transcripts served as the template for amplifying TCR beta CDR3 regions. HTBI primers were employed in a first-round RT-PCR of the TCR CDR3. Each CDR3 protein gets one entry after TCRdb re-called the multiplex PCR reads with MiXCR. Of over 300,000 distinct CDR3 sequences in the sample, around 13% were seen once. Trimming stripped 6 bases from V and 2 bases from J, with 15 bases between. In germline, CDR1 is DFQATT, CDR2 SNEGSKA (reference sequence). The CDR3 runs to 14 residues. Each person with ophthalmopathy scored at least 3 on the Clinical Activity Score, reached NOSPECS grade 4 or higher, and had been ill under 3 months. A patient was excluded if there was uncontrolled infection, other autoimmune disease, pregnancy or lactation. PBMCs were derived from about 10 ml fresh peripheral blood.

This record belongs to a study of T cells in Graves' hyperthyroidism and ophthalmopathy. Overall study: Pretreatment peripheral blood was obtained at initial diagnosis.

The chain is built from TRBV20-1 and TRBJ2-3; tentative D call: TRBD2 (6 bases). The sequenced sample consisted of blood. This receptor was taken from a woman aged 35 to 49 with Graves' ophthalmopathy. The CDR3 DNA reads as TGCAGTGCAGGGAGTGGGGGGATCACAGATACGCAGTATTTT. Protein product: CSAGSGGITDTQYF.